These T cell receptor beta chains were read from a single sample in a study of cytomegalovirus exposure and HLA in healthy donors. Assay: immunoSEQ multiplex PCR; the TCRdb copy retains only in-frame clones and omits some. The repertoire holds under 150,000 clones, with roughly 79% as singletons. The sequenced material came from PBMCs. These receptors were collected from a woman aged 50 to 60 in good health and CMV-seronegative. The CDR3 runs from the conserved cysteine through the conserved F or W. The order of the fields is J gene, clone size, D gene, V gene, CDR3 DNA, CDR3 protein. D genes are given only for firm matches. A row's size may be missing; if present it is once, few, many or a size class.

j_gene: TRBJ1-5
abundance: once
d_gene: TRBD1
v_gene: TRBV5-1
CDR3nt: TGCGCCAGCAGCCCACAGGGGTTGGGCAATCAGCCCCAGCATTTT
CDR3aa: CASSPQGLGNQPQHF

j_gene: TRBJ1-5
abundance: -
d_gene: TRBD1
v_gene: TRBV7-9
CDR3nt: TGTGCCAGCAGCTTCGGGACAGCGCTAAATCAGCCCCAGCATTTT
CDR3aa: CASSFGTALNQPQHF

j_gene: TRBJ1-1
abundance: few
d_gene: -
v_gene: TRBV28
CDR3nt: TGTGCCAGCAGTCCACCCTCCGGGGGGCAAGGGAAAGCTTTCTTT
CDR3aa: CASSPPSGGQGKAFF

j_gene: TRBJ2-2
abundance: -
d_gene: -
v_gene: TRBV6-5
CDR3nt: TGTGCCAGCAGTTATGGACAGGGGGAGCTGTTTTTT
CDR3aa: CASSYGQGELFF

j_gene: TRBJ2-7
abundance: -
d_gene: TRBD1
v_gene: TRBV29-1
CDR3nt: TGCAGCGTTGCACCGTTCGGGACAGGGTCTTACGAGCAGTACTTC
CDR3aa: CSVAPFGTGSYEQYF

j_gene: TRBJ1-2
abundance: -
d_gene: -
v_gene: TRBV4-3
CDR3nt: TGCGCCAGCAGCCAAGTCGGTCAGGGCTATGGCTACACCTTC
CDR3aa: CASSQVGQGYGYTF

j_gene: TRBJ2-1
abundance: -
d_gene: TRBD2
v_gene: TRBV7-7
CDR3nt: TGTGCTAGCAGCCCAGGACTAGCGGGAGTCGGCAATGAGCAGTTCTTC
CDR3aa: CASSPGLAGVGNEQFF

j_gene: TRBJ2-1
abundance: -
d_gene: TRBD2
v_gene: TRBV2
CDR3nt: TGTGCCAGCAGGGCGGGAGAGGCAGATGAGCAGTTCTTC
CDR3aa: CASRAGEADEQFF

j_gene: TRBJ1-1
abundance: -
d_gene: -
v_gene: TRBV30
CDR3nt: TGTGCCGGACATTTAGGGAACACTGAAGCTTTCTTT
CDR3aa: CAGHLGNTEAFF

j_gene: TRBJ2-1
abundance: -
d_gene: -
v_gene: TRBV11-3
CDR3nt: TGTGCCAGCAGCTTCGCCACTCAGGATGAGCAGTTCTTC
CDR3aa: CASSFATQDEQFF

j_gene: TRBJ1-5
abundance: -
d_gene: -
v_gene: TRBV7-9
CDR3nt: TGTGCCAGCAGCGTCGGGGGTCCCAGCAATCAGCCCCAGCATTTT
CDR3aa: CASSVGGPSNQPQHF

j_gene: TRBJ1-4
abundance: -
d_gene: -
v_gene: TRBV4-1
CDR3nt: TGCGCCAGCAGCCAAGGGAGGGATATTAATGAAAAACTGTTTTTT
CDR3aa: CASSQGRDINEKLFF

j_gene: TRBJ1-1
abundance: -
d_gene: -
v_gene: TRBV7-9
CDR3nt: TGTGCCAGCAGCACCCTAGCGAACACTGAAGCTTTCTTT
CDR3aa: CASSTLANTEAFF

j_gene: TRBJ1-4
abundance: once
d_gene: -
v_gene: TRBV25-1
CDR3nt: TGTGCCAGCAGCGGAGCCCGCGGAAGCAATGAAAAACTGTTTTTT
CDR3aa: CASSGARGSNEKLFF

j_gene: TRBJ1-1
abundance: -
d_gene: -
v_gene: TRBV19
CDR3nt: TGTGCCAGTAAGGACACCATGAACACTGAAGCTTTCTTT
CDR3aa: CASKDTMNTEAFF

j_gene: TRBJ1-1
abundance: once
d_gene: -
v_gene: TRBV4-3
CDR3nt: TGCGCCAGCAGCCAAGATAGGCAGGGAACTGAAGCTTTCTTT
CDR3aa: CASSQDRQGTEAFF

j_gene: TRBJ2-1
abundance: -
d_gene: TRBD1
v_gene: TRBV6-1
CDR3nt: TGTGCCAGCAGTGAAAGTTGGCGGCAGGGGGCAGGCAATGAGCAGTTCTTC
CDR3aa: CASSESWRQGAGNEQFF

j_gene: TRBJ2-7
abundance: -
d_gene: -
v_gene: TRBV19
CDR3nt: TGTGCCAGTAGTCCTGGGGGCAGGGGGGCCTACGAGCAGTACTTC
CDR3aa: CASSPGGRGAYEQYF

j_gene: TRBJ2-2
abundance: few
d_gene: -
v_gene: TRBV6-4
CDR3nt: TGTGCCAGCAGTGCGACGGAGCGGGACACCGGGGAGCTGTTTTTT
CDR3aa: CASSATERDTGELFF

j_gene: TRBJ1-5
abundance: -
d_gene: -
v_gene: TRBV9
CDR3nt: TGTGCCAGCAGCGTAACAGGTGATTCCAATCAGCCCCAGCATTTT
CDR3aa: CASSVTGDSNQPQHF

j_gene: TRBJ1-3
abundance: -
d_gene: -
v_gene: TRBV9
CDR3nt: TGTGCCAGCAGCGTCCTCTCTGGAAACACCATATATTTT
CDR3aa: CASSVLSGNTIYF

j_gene: TRBJ2-1
abundance: -
d_gene: -
v_gene: TRBV15
CDR3nt: TGTGCCACCAGCAGACTTGACAGACCCTCATACAATGAGCAGTTCTTC
CDR3aa: CATSRLDRPSYNEQFF

j_gene: TRBJ2-5
abundance: -
d_gene: TRBD1
v_gene: TRBV11-3
CDR3nt: TGTGCCAGCAGCTTTCGTCTTGGGACAGGGGCCGCCGGGACCCAGTACTTC
CDR3aa: CASSFRLGTGAAGTQYF

j_gene: TRBJ2-1
abundance: -
d_gene: TRBD2
v_gene: TRBV7-2
CDR3nt: TGTGCCAGCAGGCAGACTAGCGGGCCAGGAGGGGAGCAGTTCTTC
CDR3aa: CASRQTSGPGGEQFF

j_gene: TRBJ2-2
abundance: -
d_gene: -
v_gene: TRBV29-1
CDR3nt: TGCAGCGTGGGGACAAACGGGAACACCGGGGAGCTGTTTTTT
CDR3aa: CSVGTNGNTGELFF

j_gene: TRBJ2-7
abundance: once
d_gene: -
v_gene: TRBV7-8
CDR3nt: TGTGCCAGCAGCCCCGTGGCGGGTTACGAGCAGTACTTC
CDR3aa: CASSPVAGYEQYF

j_gene: TRBJ2-2
abundance: -
d_gene: -
v_gene: TRBV29-1
CDR3nt: TGCAGCGTCCTCCCCAGCAGGGGTGGGAACACCGGGGAGCTGTTTTTT
CDR3aa: CSVLPSRGGNTGELFF

j_gene: TRBJ1-4
abundance: -
d_gene: -
v_gene: TRBV25-1
CDR3nt: TGTGCCAGCAGTGACAGGACAGTATTTGAAAAACTGTTTTTT
CDR3aa: CASSDRTVFEKLFF

j_gene: TRBJ2-6
abundance: -
d_gene: TRBD1
v_gene: TRBV7-9
CDR3nt: TGTGCCAGCAGCTTATCAGACAGGGGGCGCGGGGCCAACGTCCTGACTTTC
CDR3aa: CASSLSDRGRGANVLTF

j_gene: TRBJ2-2
abundance: few
d_gene: -
v_gene: TRBV19
CDR3nt: TGTGCCAGTAGTAGGCAGGGGGGGGAGCTGTTTTTT
CDR3aa: CASSRQGGELFF

j_gene: TRBJ1-2
abundance: -
d_gene: -
v_gene: TRBV6-5
CDR3nt: TGTGCCAGCACCTATCAGGGGTATGGCTACCCCTTC
CDR3aa: CASTYQGYGYPF

j_gene: TRBJ2-7
abundance: -
d_gene: -
v_gene: TRBV15
CDR3nt: TGTGCCACCAGCAGAGGTCCTTACGAGCAGTACTTC
CDR3aa: CATSRGPYEQYF

j_gene: TRBJ2-7
abundance: -
d_gene: -
v_gene: TRBV6-5
CDR3nt: TGTGCCAGCAGTAGGGACTCCTACGAGCAGTACTTC
CDR3aa: CASSRDSYEQYF

j_gene: TRBJ1-1
abundance: -
d_gene: TRBD1
v_gene: TRBV7-3
CDR3nt: TGTGCCAGCAGCTTTTCCGGGACAGGGAGCACTGAAGCTTTCTTT
CDR3aa: CASSFSGTGSTEAFF

j_gene: TRBJ2-1
abundance: -
d_gene: -
v_gene: TRBV4-2
CDR3nt: TGTGCCAGCAGCCAAGAAACAGGGCGGTCCTACAATGAGCAGTTCTTC
CDR3aa: CASSQETGRSYNEQFF

j_gene: TRBJ2-2
abundance: -
d_gene: -
v_gene: TRBV25-1
CDR3nt: TGTGCCAGCAGTGATCTACAGGGCGCTACCGGGGAGCTGTTTTTT
CDR3aa: CASSDLQGATGELFF

j_gene: TRBJ2-3
abundance: -
d_gene: -
v_gene: TRBV23-1
CDR3nt: TGCGCCAGCAGTCCCCGACAGTATCCGGATACGCAGTATTTT
CDR3aa: CASSPRQYPDTQYF

j_gene: TRBJ2-7
abundance: -
d_gene: TRBD1
v_gene: TRBV6-1
CDR3nt: TGTGCCAGCAGTGATTCGTACAGGGGGTCTAGTTATTCAGGGGACGAGCAGTACTTC
CDR3aa: CASSDSYRGSSYSGDEQYF

j_gene: TRBJ1-1
abundance: -
d_gene: -
v_gene: TRBV6-5
CDR3nt: TGTGCCAGCAGAACTGACGGGGGGGTCTTAAAAGCTTTCTTT
CDR3aa: CASRTDGGVLKAFF

j_gene: TRBJ1-6
abundance: -
d_gene: -
v_gene: TRBV28
CDR3nt: TGTGCCAGCCTGGGAGGGGGATCTCTACGATCACCCCTCCACTTT
CDR3aa: CASLGGGSLRSPLHF

j_gene: TRBJ2-1
abundance: -
d_gene: TRBD2
v_gene: TRBV19
CDR3nt: TGTGCCAGTAGCCATACCGGGACTAGCGGGATGGGGGGTGGGAATGAGCAGTTCTTC
CDR3aa: CASSHTGTSGMGGGNEQFF

j_gene: TRBJ1-2
abundance: -
d_gene: -
v_gene: TRBV28
CDR3nt: TGTGCCAGCAGTTTCCCGGGGGGGCACAACTATGGCTACACCTTC
CDR3aa: CASSFPGGHNYGYTF

j_gene: TRBJ2-1
abundance: -
d_gene: TRBD2
v_gene: TRBV7-2
CDR3nt: TGTGCCAGCAGCTTAACTAGCGGGCAATACAATGAGCAGTTCTTC
CDR3aa: CASSLTSGQYNEQFF

j_gene: TRBJ2-2
abundance: -
d_gene: TRBD1
v_gene: TRBV30
CDR3nt: TGTGCCGGGACGACAGGGACGAACACCGGGGAGCTGTTTTTT
CDR3aa: CAGTTGTNTGELFF

j_gene: TRBJ2-7
abundance: few
d_gene: TRBD2
v_gene: TRBV5-4
CDR3nt: TGTGCCAGCAGCTACCGAAGGGCGGGAGCCTACGAGCAGTACTTC
CDR3aa: CASSYRRAGAYEQYF

j_gene: TRBJ2-5
abundance: -
d_gene: -
v_gene: TRBV11-1
CDR3nt: TGTGCCAGCAGCTTAGGGCTAGTCGGGGAGACCCAGTACTTC
CDR3aa: CASSLGLVGETQYF

j_gene: TRBJ2-1
abundance: -
d_gene: -
v_gene: TRBV15
CDR3nt: TGTGCCACCAGCAGAGCTCGGGGCAATGAGCAGTTCTTC
CDR3aa: CATSRARGNEQFF

j_gene: TRBJ2-1
abundance: -
d_gene: TRBD1
v_gene: TRBV5-1
CDR3nt: TGCGCCAGCAGCCCGGACAGGGGCTACAATGAGCAGTTCTTC
CDR3aa: CASSPDRGYNEQFF